Listed below are T cell receptor beta chains from one sample, sequenced in a study of regulatory T cells in long-lasting Graves disease. Via MiXCR, TCRdb re-called the multiplex PCR reads, giving one row per CDR3 protein. The top ten hold approximately 27% of the sample, which has a few hundred thousand distinct CDR3 sequences, approximately 25% seen once. This specimen was peripheral blood mononuclear cells (PBMCs), taken when the disease was refractory, from a patient treated with antithyroid drugs. Receptor source: a woman aged 40 to 50 with Graves disease. The CDR3 runs from the conserved cysteine through the conserved F or W. D genes are given only for firm matches. Size tells how often a clone was seen (once, few, many) or the class of an expanded clone, and some rows leave it out.

abundance: -
v_gene: TRBV27
d_gene: -
j_gene: TRBJ1-1
CDR3aa: CASSLTRGEHTEAFF
CDR3nt: TGTGCCAGCAGTTTGACGCGGGGCGAGCACACTGAAGCTTTCTTT

abundance: -
v_gene: TRBV4-2
d_gene: -
j_gene: TRBJ2-2
CDR3aa: CASSHEAGQNTGELFF
CDR3nt: TGTGCCAGCAGCCACGAGGCGGGACAGAACACCGGGGAGCTGTTTTTT

abundance: -
v_gene: TRBV28
d_gene: TRBD2
j_gene: TRBJ2-7
CDR3aa: CASSPTSGRSVWYEQYF
CDR3nt: TGTGCCAGCAGTCCGACTAGCGGGAGATCTGTGTGGTACGAGCAGTACTTC

abundance: many
v_gene: TRBV12-3/TRBV12-4
d_gene: -
j_gene: TRBJ1-1
CDR3aa: CASNNPHNTEAFF
CDR3nt: TGTGCCAGCAATAATCCCCACAACACTGAAGCTTTCTTT

abundance: -
v_gene: TRBV3-1
d_gene: -
j_gene: TRBJ2-5
CDR3aa: CASSQGYLADTQETQYF
CDR3nt: TGTGCCAGCAGCCAAGGATATCTGGCGGACACCCAAGAGACCCAGTACTTC

abundance: few
v_gene: TRBV19
d_gene: TRBD1
j_gene: TRBJ1-5
CDR3aa: CASSTILTGGKRHQPQHF
CDR3nt: TGTGCCAGTAGTACCATCTTGACAGGGGGCAAGCGTCATCAGCCCCAGCATTTT

abundance: few
v_gene: TRBV6-2/TRBV6-3
d_gene: -
j_gene: TRBJ2-7
CDR3aa: CASSYSSPGESYEQYF
CDR3nt: TGTGCCAGCAGTTACTCGAGTCCGGGAGAATCCTACGAGCAGTACTTC

abundance: many
v_gene: TRBV2
d_gene: -
j_gene: TRBJ1-1
CDR3aa: CASRREETRVRGADSDTEAFF
CDR3nt: TGTGCCAGCAGAAGAGAAGAGACCAGGGTTAGGGGCGCTGATTCGGACACTGAAGCTTTCTTT

abundance: many
v_gene: TRBV20-1
d_gene: TRBD1
j_gene: TRBJ2-7
CDR3aa: CSALPGQGYEQYF
CDR3nt: TGCAGTGCCCTGCCGGGACAGGGCTACGAGCAGTACTTC

abundance: -
v_gene: TRBV29-1
d_gene: -
j_gene: TRBJ2-3
CDR3aa: CSVRGFSTDTQYF
CDR3nt: TGCAGCGTGAGAGGATTTAGCACAGATACGCAGTATTTT

abundance: -
v_gene: TRBV7-9
d_gene: TRBD1
j_gene: TRBJ2-6
CDR3aa: CASSLGDREGAGANVLTF
CDR3nt: TGTGCCAGCAGCTTAGGGGACAGGGAGGGGGCTGGGGCCAACGTCCTGACTTTC

abundance: -
v_gene: TRBV19
d_gene: -
j_gene: TRBJ2-7
CDR3aa: CASTKLQVYEQYF
CDR3nt: TGTGCCAGTACCAAACTACAGGTCTACGAGCAGTACTTC

abundance: few
v_gene: TRBV2
d_gene: TRBD2
j_gene: TRBJ2-1
CDR3aa: CASSKREGPDEQFF
CDR3nt: TGTGCCAGCAGTAAGCGGGAGGGCCCCGATGAGCAGTTCTTC

abundance: once
v_gene: TRBV30
d_gene: TRBD1
j_gene: TRBJ1-6
CDR3aa: CAWTQDRGNSPLHF
CDR3nt: TGTGCCTGGACCCAGGACAGGGGGAATTCACCCCTCCACTTT

abundance: -
v_gene: TRBV7-9
d_gene: -
j_gene: TRBJ2-7
CDR3aa: CASSLELDTSEQYF
CDR3nt: TGTGCCAGCAGCTTAGAGTTAGATACGAGCGAGCAGTACTTC

abundance: many
v_gene: TRBV11-2
d_gene: -
j_gene: TRBJ1-1
CDR3aa: CASSLSAMMNTEAFF
CDR3nt: TGTGCCAGCAGCTTATCCGCCATGATGAACACTGAAGCTTTCTTT

abundance: few
v_gene: TRBV9
d_gene: -
j_gene: TRBJ2-2
CDR3aa: CASTDNTGELFF
CDR3nt: TGTGCCAGCACGGACAACACCGGGGAGCTGTTTTTT

abundance: few
v_gene: TRBV27
d_gene: TRBD2
j_gene: TRBJ2-3
CDR3aa: CASSFTRRGAFAASTDTQYF
CDR3nt: TGTGCCAGCAGTTTCACCCGGCGGGGGGCATTCGCGGCTAGCACAGATACGCAGTATTTT

abundance: many
v_gene: TRBV20-1
d_gene: -
j_gene: TRBJ1-5
CDR3aa: CSASEMTGLNQPQHF
CDR3nt: TGCAGTGCTAGCGAGATGACAGGCCTAAATCAGCCCCAGCATTTT

abundance: many
v_gene: TRBV5-1
d_gene: TRBD1
j_gene: TRBJ1-1
CDR3aa: CASRLVTGNTEAFF
CDR3nt: TGCGCCAGCAGGTTGGTGACAGGGAATACTGAAGCTTTCTTT

abundance: few
v_gene: TRBV2
d_gene: -
j_gene: TRBJ1-1
CDR3aa: CASSYRDTRWTEAFF
CDR3nt: TGTGCCAGCAGCTATAGGGACACGCGTTGGACTGAAGCTTTCTTT

abundance: many
v_gene: TRBV7-2
d_gene: -
j_gene: TRBJ2-6
CDR3aa: CASSPSSGANVLTF
CDR3nt: TGTGCCAGCAGCCCATCATCTGGGGCCAACGTCCTGACTTTC

abundance: -
v_gene: TRBV27
d_gene: -
j_gene: TRBJ2-7
CDR3aa: CASSLPAKEQYF
CDR3nt: TGTGCCAGCAGTTTGCCCGCCAAGGAGCAGTACTTC

abundance: few
v_gene: TRBV7-8
d_gene: -
j_gene: TRBJ2-5
CDR3aa: CASSLGTLAARETQYF
CDR3nt: TGTGCCAGCAGCTTGGGGACGCTCGCCGCCCGGGAGACCCAGTACTTC

abundance: many
v_gene: TRBV27
d_gene: -
j_gene: TRBJ2-7
CDR3aa: CASSLGRVGDEQYF
CDR3nt: TGTGCCAGCAGTTTAGGCCGAGTGGGAGACGAGCAGTACTTC

abundance: many
v_gene: TRBV2
d_gene: -
j_gene: TRBJ2-5
CDR3aa: CASSPWGLPRIETQYF
CDR3nt: TGTGCCAGCAGTCCGTGGGGGCTTCCCCGAATAGAGACCCAGTACTTC